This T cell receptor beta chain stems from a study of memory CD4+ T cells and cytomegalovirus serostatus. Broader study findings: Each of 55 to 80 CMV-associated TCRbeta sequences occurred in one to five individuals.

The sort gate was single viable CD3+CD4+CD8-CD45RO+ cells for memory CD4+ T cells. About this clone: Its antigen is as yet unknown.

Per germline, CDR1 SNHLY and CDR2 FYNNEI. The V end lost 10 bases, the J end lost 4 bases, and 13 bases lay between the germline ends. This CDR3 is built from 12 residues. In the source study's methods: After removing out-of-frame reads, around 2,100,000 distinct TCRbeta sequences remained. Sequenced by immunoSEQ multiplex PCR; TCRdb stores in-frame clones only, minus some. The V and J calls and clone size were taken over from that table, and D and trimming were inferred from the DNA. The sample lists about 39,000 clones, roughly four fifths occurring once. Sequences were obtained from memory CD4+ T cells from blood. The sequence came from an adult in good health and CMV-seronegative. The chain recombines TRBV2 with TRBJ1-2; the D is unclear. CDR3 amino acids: CATTLGFYGYTF. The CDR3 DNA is TGTGCCACCACTTTAGGCTTCTATGGCTACACCTTC.